The source of this T cell receptor beta chain is a study of synovial regulatory T cells in juvenile arthritis. Study-wide results and caveats: Synovial Treg CDR3 sequences overlapped more with iaTregs than other circulating Tregs.

The CDR3 spans 11 residues. The nucleotide record is missing. Germline CDR1 and CDR2: MDHEN and SYDVKM. Produced via immunoSEQ multiplex PCR; TCRdb's table is partial and in-frame only. The sample's table shows a few thousand clones. This clone registers medium-sized (0.01 to 0.1%) by frequency. Its target is not known. The synovial samples were synovial fluid, paired with peripheral blood from each active arthritis patient. What was sequenced was Treg cells from the synovium. The V gene is TRBV28, the J gene TRBJ2-7. The origin of this receptor is a donor aged 2-29 years with juvenile idiopathic arthritis. The CDR3 spells CASSRWGEQYF.